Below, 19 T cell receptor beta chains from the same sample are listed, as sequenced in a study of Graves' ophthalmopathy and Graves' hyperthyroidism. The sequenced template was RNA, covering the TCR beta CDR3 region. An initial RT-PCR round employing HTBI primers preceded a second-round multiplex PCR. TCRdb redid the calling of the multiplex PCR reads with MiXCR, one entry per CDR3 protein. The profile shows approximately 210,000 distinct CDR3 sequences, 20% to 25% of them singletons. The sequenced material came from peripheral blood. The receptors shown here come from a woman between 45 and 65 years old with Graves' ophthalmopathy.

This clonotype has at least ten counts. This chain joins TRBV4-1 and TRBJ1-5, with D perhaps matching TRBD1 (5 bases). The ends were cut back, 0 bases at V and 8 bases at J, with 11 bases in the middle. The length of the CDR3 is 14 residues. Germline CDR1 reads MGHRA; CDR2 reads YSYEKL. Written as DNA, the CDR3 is TGCGCCAGCAGCCAAGAAGCAGGGTTTGAGCCCCAGCATTTT. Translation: CASSQEAGFEPQHF.

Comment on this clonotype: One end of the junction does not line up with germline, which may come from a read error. The DNA of the CDR3 is TGTGCCAGCAGCCTAGCCCCGGGACGAAGAAACACCATATATTTT. Residues: CASSLAPGRRNTIYF. This rearrangement joins TRBV7-2 to TRBJ1-3; maybe TRBD1 (5 bases). This CDR3 is built from 15 residues. The germline gives CDR1 SGHTA, CDR2 FQGNSA.

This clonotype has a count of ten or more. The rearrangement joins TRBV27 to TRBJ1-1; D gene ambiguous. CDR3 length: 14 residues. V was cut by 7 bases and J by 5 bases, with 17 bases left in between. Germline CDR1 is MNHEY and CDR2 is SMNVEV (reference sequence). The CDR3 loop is CASTGGEAWTEAFF. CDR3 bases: TGTGCCAGCACCGGAGGTGAGGCTTGGACTGAAGCTTTCTTT.

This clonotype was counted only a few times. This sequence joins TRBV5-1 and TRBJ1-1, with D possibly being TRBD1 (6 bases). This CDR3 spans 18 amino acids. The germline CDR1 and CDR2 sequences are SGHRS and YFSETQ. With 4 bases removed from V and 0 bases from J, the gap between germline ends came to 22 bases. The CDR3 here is CASSPNREGTRMNTEAFF. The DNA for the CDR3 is TGCGCCAGCAGCCCCAACAGGGAGGGAACCCGAATGAACACTGAAGCTTTCTTT.

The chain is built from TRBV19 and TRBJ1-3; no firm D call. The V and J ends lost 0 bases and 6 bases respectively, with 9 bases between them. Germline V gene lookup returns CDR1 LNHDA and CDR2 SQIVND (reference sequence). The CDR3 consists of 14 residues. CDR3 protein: CASSIERRANTIYF. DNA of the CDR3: TGTGCCAGTAGTATAGAAAGGCGAGCAAACACCATATATTTT. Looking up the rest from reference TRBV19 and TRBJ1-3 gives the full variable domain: DGGITQSPKYLFRKEGQNVTLSCEQNLNHDAMYWYRQDPGQGLRLIYYSQIVNDFQKGDIAEGYSVSREKKESFPLTVTSAQKNPTAFYLCASSIERRANTIYFGEGSWLTVV.

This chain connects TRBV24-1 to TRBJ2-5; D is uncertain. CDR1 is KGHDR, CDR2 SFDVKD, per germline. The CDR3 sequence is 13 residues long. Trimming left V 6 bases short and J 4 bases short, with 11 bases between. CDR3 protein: CATSNMGLETQYF. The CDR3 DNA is TGTGCCACCAGTAATATGGGCCTAGAGACCCAGTACTTC.

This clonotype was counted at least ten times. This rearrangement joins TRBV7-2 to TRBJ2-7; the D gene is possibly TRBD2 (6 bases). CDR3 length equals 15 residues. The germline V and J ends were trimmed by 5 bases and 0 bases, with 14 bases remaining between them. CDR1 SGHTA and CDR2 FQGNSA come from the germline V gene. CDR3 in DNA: TGTGCCAGCAGCACGAGCGGGTCCTACTCCTACGAGCAGTACTTC. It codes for CASSTSGSYSYEQYF. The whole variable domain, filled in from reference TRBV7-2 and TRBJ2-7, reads GAGVSQSPSNKVTEKGKDVELRCDPISGHTALYWYRQSLGQGLEFLIYFQGNSAPDKSGLPSDRFSAERTGGSVSTLTIQRTQQEDSAVYLCASSTSGSYSYEQYFGPGTRLTVT.

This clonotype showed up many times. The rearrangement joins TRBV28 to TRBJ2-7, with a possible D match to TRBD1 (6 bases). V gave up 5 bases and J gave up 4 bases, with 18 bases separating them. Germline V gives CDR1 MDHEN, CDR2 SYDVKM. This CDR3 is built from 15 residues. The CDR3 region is CASSMTGWVLYEQYF. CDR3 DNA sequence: TGTGCCAGCAGTATGACAGGTTGGGTTCTATACGAGCAGTACTTC.

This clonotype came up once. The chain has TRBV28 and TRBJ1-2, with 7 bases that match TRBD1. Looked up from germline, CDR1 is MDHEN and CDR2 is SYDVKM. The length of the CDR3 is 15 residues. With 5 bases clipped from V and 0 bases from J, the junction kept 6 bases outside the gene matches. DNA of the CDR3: TGTGCCAGCAGTGACTCGACAGGGCCTAACTATGGCTACACCTTC. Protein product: CASSDSTGPNYGYTF.

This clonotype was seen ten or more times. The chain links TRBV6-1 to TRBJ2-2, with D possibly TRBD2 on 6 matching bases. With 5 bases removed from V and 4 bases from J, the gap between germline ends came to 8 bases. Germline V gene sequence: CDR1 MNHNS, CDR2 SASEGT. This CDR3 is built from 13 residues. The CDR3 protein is CASSTGGTGELFF. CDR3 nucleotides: TGTGCCAGCAGTACCGGGGGCACCGGGGAGCTGTTTTTT.

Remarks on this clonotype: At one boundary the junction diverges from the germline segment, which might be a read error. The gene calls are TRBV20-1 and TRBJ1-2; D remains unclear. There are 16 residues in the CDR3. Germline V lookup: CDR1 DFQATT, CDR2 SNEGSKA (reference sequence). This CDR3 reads CSATTLTLVGNYGYNF. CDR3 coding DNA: TGCAGTGCTACTACATTGACACTAGTTGGTAACTATGGCTACAACTTC.

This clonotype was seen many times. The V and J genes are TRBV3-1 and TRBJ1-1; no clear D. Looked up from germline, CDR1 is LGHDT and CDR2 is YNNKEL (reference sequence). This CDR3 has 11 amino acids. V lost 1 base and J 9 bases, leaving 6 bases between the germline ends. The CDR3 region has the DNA TGTGCCAGCAGCCAAGCTCAAAAAGCTTTCTTT. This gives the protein CASSQAQKAFF.

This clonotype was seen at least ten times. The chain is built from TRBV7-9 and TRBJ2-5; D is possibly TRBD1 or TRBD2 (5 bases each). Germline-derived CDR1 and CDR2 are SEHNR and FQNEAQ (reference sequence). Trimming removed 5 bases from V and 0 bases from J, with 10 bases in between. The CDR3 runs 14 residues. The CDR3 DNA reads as TGTGCCAGCAGCAATGGGGGACACCAAGAGACCCAGTACTTC. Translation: CASSNGGHQETQYF. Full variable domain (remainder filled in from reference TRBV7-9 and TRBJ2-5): DTGVSQNPRHKITKRGQNVTFRCDPISEHNRLYWYRQTLGQGPEFLTYFQNEAQLEKSRLLSDRFSAERPKGSFSTLEIQRTEQGDSAMYLCASSNGGHQETQYFGPGTRLLVL.

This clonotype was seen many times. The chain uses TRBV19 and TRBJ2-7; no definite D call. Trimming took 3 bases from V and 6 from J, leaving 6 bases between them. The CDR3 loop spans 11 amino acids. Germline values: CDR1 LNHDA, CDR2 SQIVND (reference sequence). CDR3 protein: CASSIMGEQYF. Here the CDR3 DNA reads TGTGCCAGTAGTATCATGGGCGAGCAGTACTTC.

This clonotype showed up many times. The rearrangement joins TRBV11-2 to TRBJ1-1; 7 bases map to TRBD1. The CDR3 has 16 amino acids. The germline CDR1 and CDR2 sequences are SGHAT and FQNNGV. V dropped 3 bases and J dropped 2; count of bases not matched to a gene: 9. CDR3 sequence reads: CASSFSPGQLNTEAFF. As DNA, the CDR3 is TGTGCCAGCAGCTTCTCTCCGGGACAGCTAAACACTGAAGCTTTCTTT.

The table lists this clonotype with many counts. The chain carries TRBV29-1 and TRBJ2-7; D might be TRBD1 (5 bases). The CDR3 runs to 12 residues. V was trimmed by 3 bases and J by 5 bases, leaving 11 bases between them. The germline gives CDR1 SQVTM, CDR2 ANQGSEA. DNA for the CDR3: TGCAGCGTTGATAGGGGCGGCGACGAGCAGTACTTC. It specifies CSVDRGGDEQYF.

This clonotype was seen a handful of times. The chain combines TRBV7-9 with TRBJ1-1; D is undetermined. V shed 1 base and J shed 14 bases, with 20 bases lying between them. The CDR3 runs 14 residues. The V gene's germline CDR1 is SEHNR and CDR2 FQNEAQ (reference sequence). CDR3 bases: TGTGCCAGCAGCTTAGGGGGAGTTGGAGGGAGAGAGTTCTTT. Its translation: CASSLGGVGGREFF.

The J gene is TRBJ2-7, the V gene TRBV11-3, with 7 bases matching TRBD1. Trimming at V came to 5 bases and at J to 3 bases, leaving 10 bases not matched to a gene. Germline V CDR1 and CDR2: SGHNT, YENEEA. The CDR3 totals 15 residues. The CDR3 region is CASSRRPTGNYEQYF. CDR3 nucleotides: TGTGCCAGCAGCCGCCGACCGACAGGGAACTACGAGCAGTACTTC. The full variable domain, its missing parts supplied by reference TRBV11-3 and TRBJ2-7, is EAGVVQSPRYKIIEKKQPVAFWCNPISGHNTLYWYLQNLGQGPELLIRYENEEAVDDSQLPKDRFSAERLKGVDSTLKIQPAELGDSAVYLCASSRRPTGNYEQYFGPGTRLTVT.

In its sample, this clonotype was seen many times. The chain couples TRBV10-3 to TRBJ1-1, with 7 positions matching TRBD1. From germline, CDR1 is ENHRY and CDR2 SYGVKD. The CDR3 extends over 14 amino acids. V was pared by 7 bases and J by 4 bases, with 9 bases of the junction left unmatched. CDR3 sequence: CAIKNPGGATEAFF. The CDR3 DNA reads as TGTGCCATCAAGAACCCAGGGGGAGCCACTGAAGCTTTCTTT.